What follows is one T cell receptor beta chain and its context. Its antigen is still unknown. The record originates from a study of T-cell memory formation after mild COVID-19. The germline CDR1 and CDR2 sequences are SGDLS and YYNGEE. J lost 7 bases, V lost 5 bases, and 9 bases had no gene match. The CDR3 contains 15 residues. TCRdb recomputed calls from the 5' RACE reads with MiXCR, one row per CDR3 protein. Altogether approximately 260,000 distinct CDR3 sequences are present, around 17% being singletons, with the ten largest covering around 23%. Study results and caveats: While clones contracting from day 15 to 85 were balanced between CD4 and CD8, later expanders leaned CD4+.

The chain uses TRBV9 and TRBJ1-6; TRBD1 agrees at 7 bases. The specimen sequenced was PBMCs or a T cell subset sorted from them (not recorded which). This receptor was identified in a man aged 18 to 30 who had mild COVID-19 (a few samples of this study predate the infection). Cell type and time point are not known. CDR3 in DNA: TGTGCCAGCAGTGTAACGGGACAGTTCAATTCACCCCTCCACTTT. Protein sequence: CASSVTGQFNSPLHF.